This entry lists 4 T cell receptor beta chains sequenced from one sample in a study of shared clonotypes between healthy human individuals. Produced via immunoSEQ multiplex PCR; TCRdb's table is partial and in-frame only. The profile shows around 100,000 clones, approximately 65% of them singletons. What was sequenced was memory CD8+ T cells sorted from blood. The subset was: CD45RO+ cells pooled with CCR7-negative TemRA cells. These receptors came from a woman in her 30s in good health.

The V and J genes are TRBV11-3 and TRBJ2-1; 8 bases are shared with TRBD2. The CDR3 runs 17 residues. V was clipped by 0 bases and J by 5 bases; unmatched bases: 9. Germline V CDR1 and CDR2: SGHNT, YENEEA. Here the CDR3 reads CASSLEGVGRANNEQFF. CDR3 DNA: TGTGCCAGCAGCTTAGAGGGGGTCGGGAGGGCCAACAATGAGCAGTTCTTC.

The V and J genes are TRBV2 and TRBJ2-1; 9 bases line up with TRBD2. With V trimmed by 1 base and J by 14 bases, 6 bases remained unmatched. Germline assignment: CDR1 SNHLY and CDR2 FYNNEI. CDR3 length equals 13 residues. DNA of the CDR3: TGTGCCAGCAGTGAAGGGCGGCTAGCGGGAAAGTTCTTC. Its translation: CASSEGRLAGKFF.

The chain has TRBV28 and TRBJ1-1; D call uncertain. Trimming removed 10 bases at V and 7 bases at J, with 13 bases between. The CDR3 has 11 residues. Germline V gene sequence: CDR1 MDHEN, CDR2 SYDVKM. The CDR3 spells CATLLALEAFF. CDR3 sequence (DNA): TGTGCCACCCTATTGGCCCTTGAAGCTTTCTTT.

This clone was counted many times. This chain links TRBV6-5 with TRBJ2-3, with 10 bases lining up with TRBD1. The CDR3 covers 15 residues. Germline V gene sequence: CDR1 MNHEY, CDR2 SVGAGI. The V and J ends lost 0 bases and 5 bases, in that order; junction bases with no gene match: 2. The CDR3 sequence is CASSYSGQGIDTQYF. The CDR3 DNA reads as TGTGCCAGCAGTTACTCGGGACAGGGGATAGATACGCAGTATTTT.